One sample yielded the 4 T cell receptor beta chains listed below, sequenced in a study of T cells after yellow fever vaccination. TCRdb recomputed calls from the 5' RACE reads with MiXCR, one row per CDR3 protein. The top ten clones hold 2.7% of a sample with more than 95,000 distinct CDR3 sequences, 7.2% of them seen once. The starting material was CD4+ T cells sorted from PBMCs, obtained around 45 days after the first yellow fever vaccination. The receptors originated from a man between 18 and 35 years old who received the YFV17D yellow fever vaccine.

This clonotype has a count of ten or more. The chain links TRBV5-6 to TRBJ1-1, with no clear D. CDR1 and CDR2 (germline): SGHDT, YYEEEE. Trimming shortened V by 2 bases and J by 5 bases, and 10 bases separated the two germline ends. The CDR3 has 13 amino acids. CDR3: CASSFTPQTEAFF. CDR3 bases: TGTGCCAGCAGCTTTACCCCCCAAACTGAAGCTTTCTTT.

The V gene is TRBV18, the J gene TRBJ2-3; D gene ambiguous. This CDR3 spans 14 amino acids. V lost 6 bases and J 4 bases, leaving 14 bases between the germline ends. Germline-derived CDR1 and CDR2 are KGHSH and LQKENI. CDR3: CASSSMSGPDTQYF. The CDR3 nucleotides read TGTGCCAGCTCTTCGATGTCCGGGCCAGATACGCAGTATTTT.

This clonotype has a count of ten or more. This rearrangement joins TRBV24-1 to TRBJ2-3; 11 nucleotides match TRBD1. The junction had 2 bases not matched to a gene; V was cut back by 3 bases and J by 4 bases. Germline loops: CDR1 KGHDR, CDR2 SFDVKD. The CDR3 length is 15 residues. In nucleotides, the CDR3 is TGTGCCACCAGTGATGGACAGGGGGCCCCAGATACGCAGTATTTT. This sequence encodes CATSDGQGAPDTQYF.

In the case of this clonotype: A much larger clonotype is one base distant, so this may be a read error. The CDR3 loop is CASSPGLDSCTDTQYF. The CDR3 DNA sequence: TGTGCCAGCAGCCCGGGACTAGACTCTTGCACAGATACGCAGTATTTT. V usage is TRBV5-6 and J usage is TRBJ2-3; 8 nucleotides align to TRBD2. The CDR3 loop spans 16 amino acids. Germline CDR1 is SGHDT and CDR2 is YYEEEE. Trimming cost V 4 bases and J 1 base; bases outside gene matches: 8.